Below, 10 T cell receptor beta chains from the same sample are listed, as sequenced in a study of CD8 T cells in ankylosing spondylitis (dated by TCRdb to about 2017). Receptors were amplified or captured by 5' RACE. Sequencing was performed on an Illumina HiSeq 2500. Starting from the raw public reads, TCRdb applied fastp trimming at Q25, assembled clones with MiXCR and retained in-frame beta chains. Each entry is one CDR3 protein sequence, shown with its most common DNA and genes. A total of 340,000 or so distinct CDR3 sequences appear in this sample, roughly 14% of them only once. The ten largest clones take up about 1.1% of the sample. The sample consisted of blood, either unsorted or a sorted T cell fraction (not recorded which). These receptors came from a male donor with ankylosing spondylitis or in good health (not recorded which).

This clonotype was picked up a small number of times. The chain is built from TRBV6-1 and TRBJ2-1, with 9 nucleotides matching TRBD2. The germline CDR1 and CDR2 sequences are MNHNS and SASEGT. The CDR3 is made up of 14 amino acids. With 6 bases clipped from V and 10 bases from J, the junction kept 10 bases outside the gene matches. The CDR3 bases are TGTGCCAGCAGGGCTAGCGGGGCTCCGGGGGAGCAGTTCTTC. Its protein product is CASRASGAPGEQFF.

This clonotype appeared a few times. V gene TRBV2 combines with J gene TRBJ1-2, with no clear D. The germline V and J ends were trimmed by 7 bases and 6 bases, with 12 bases remaining between them. Germline values: CDR1 SNHLY, CDR2 FYNNEI. The CDR3 has 12 residues. CDR3 sequence (DNA): TGTGCCAGCAAGCGAACAGAGGATGGCTACACCTTC. Residues: CASKRTEDGYTF.

This clonotype came up a few times. The chain combines TRBV27 with TRBJ1-4; no reliable D call. Germline CDR1 MNHEY, CDR2 SMNVEV (reference sequence). CDR3 length: 14 residues. V lost 5 bases, J lost 8 bases, and 15 bases lay in between. The chain's CDR3 is CASSLSTTPEKLFF. The DNA for the CDR3 is TGTGCCAGCAGTCTAAGTACTACCCCCGAAAAACTGTTTTTT.

The CDR3: CASSHTRGQGRGMNTEAFF. The CDR3 DNA follows: TGTGCCAGCAGTCATACGAGGGGACAGGGAAGGGGAATGAACACTGAAGCTTTCTTT. The rearrangement joins TRBV11-1 to TRBJ1-1, with 9 positions matching TRBD1. The CDR3 is made up of 19 amino acids. Germline CDR1 SGHAT, CDR2 FQDESV (reference sequence). Losses at the gene ends were 6 bases for V and 0 bases for J; bases not matched to a gene: 17.

This clonotype was seen only a few times. V gene TRBV19 combines with J gene TRBJ1-2; D remains unclear. V lost 4 bases and J lost 2, with 14 bases in between. Germline CDR1 LNHDA, CDR2 SQIVND (reference sequence). CDR3 length equals 15 residues. CDR3 DNA: TGTGCCAGTAGTAATGAGATATCGTCGAACTATGGCTACACCTTC. Translation: CASSNEISSNYGYTF.

CDR3 sequence: CASSLIGSGYTF. The CDR3 DNA reads TGCGCCAGCAGCTTGATCGGGAGCGGCTACACCTTC. V and J are TRBV5-1 and TRBJ1-2, with D unresolved. Germline V gene data show CDR1 as SGHRS and CDR2 as YFSETQ. The CDR3 has 12 amino acids. Deletions cut 1 base from V and 8 bases from J, with 9 bases between.

V usage is TRBV5-1 and J usage is TRBJ2-7; 7 nucleotides agree with TRBD2. Germline CDR1 is SGHRS and CDR2 is YFSETQ. J gave up 1 base and V 4 bases, and 11 bases lay outside the gene matches. CDR3 size: 16 residues. CDR3 sequence (DNA): TGCGCCAGCAGCGCGGGGGACCCCCTAAGGTCCTACGAGCAGTACTTC. Translated: CASSAGDPLRSYEQYF.

The V call is TRBV3-1, the J call TRBJ2-3, with D tentatively TRBD2 (5 bases). The CDR3 spans 16 residues. CDR1 and CDR2 (germline): LGHDT, YNNKEL (reference sequence). The ends were cut back, 6 bases at V and 0 bases at J, with 16 bases in the middle. This CDR3 is CASSLAAGPSTDTQYF. CDR3 sequence (DNA): TGTGCCAGCAGTCTCGCGGCGGGCCCGAGCACAGATACGCAGTATTTT.

The chain has TRBV7-8 and TRBJ2-2; D not resolved. V lost 0 bases and J 6 bases, leaving 11 bases between the germline ends. Germline V CDR1 and CDR2: SGHVS, FQNEAQ. The CDR3 covers 15 residues. The CDR3 loop reads CASSLAVTQAGELFF. In DNA, the CDR3 is TGTGCCAGCAGCTTAGCGGTCACCCAGGCCGGGGAGCTGTTTTTT.

The sample holds a few counts of this clonotype. The chain has TRBV20-1 and TRBJ2-3, with 7 bases fitting TRBD2. The V segment lost 6 bases and the J segment 0 bases; nucleotides outside the gene matches: 9. CDR3 length: 15 amino acids. CDR1 and CDR2 (germline): DFQATT, SNEGSKA (reference sequence). The CDR3 reads CSAGGSSRSTDTQYF. The CDR3 DNA sequence: TGCAGTGCGGGCGGGAGCAGTCGGAGCACAGATACGCAGTATTTT.